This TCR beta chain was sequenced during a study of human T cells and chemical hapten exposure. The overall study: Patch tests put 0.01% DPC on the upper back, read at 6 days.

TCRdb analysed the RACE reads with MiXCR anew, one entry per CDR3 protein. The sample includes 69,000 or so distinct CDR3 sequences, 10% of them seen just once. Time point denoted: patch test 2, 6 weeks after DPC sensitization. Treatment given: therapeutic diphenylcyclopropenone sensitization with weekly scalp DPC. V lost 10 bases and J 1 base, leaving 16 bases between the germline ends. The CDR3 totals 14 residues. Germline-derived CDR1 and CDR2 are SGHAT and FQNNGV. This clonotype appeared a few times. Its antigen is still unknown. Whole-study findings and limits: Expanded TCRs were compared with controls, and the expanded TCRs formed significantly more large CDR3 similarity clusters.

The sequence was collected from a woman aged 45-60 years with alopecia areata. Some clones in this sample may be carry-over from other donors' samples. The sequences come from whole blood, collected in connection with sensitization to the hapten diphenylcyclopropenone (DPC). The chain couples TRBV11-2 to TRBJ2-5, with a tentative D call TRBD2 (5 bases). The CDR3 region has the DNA TGTGCCACCACCCGGGGAAGGTTCCAAGAGACCCAGTACTTC. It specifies CATTRGRFQETQYF.